The text below deals with one TCR beta chain. The germline gives CDR1 KGHSH, CDR2 LQKENI. The CDR3 is 17 residues long. V dropped 6 bases and J dropped 3 bases, with 21 bases sitting between them. The source of the sample is a study of blood T cell repertoires in COVID-19. About the research overall: Spain, Italy and the United States supplied samples that represented acute and convalescent COVID-19. In each case, the material was cDNA or gDNA derived from T cells, B-cell-depleted T cells, or PBMCs.

Source study methods: Researchers report that nucleated cell counts were estimated from reference gene primer amplification. Some clones are missing from TCRdb's copy, which holds only in-frame ones; the method was immunoSEQ multiplex PCR. D and trimming come from the DNA, and the V and J calls and clone size come from that table. The repertoire holds 85,000 to 95,000 clones, with 75% to 90% as singletons. The source of this sequence is a woman over 75 with active COVID-19. Sample: peripheral blood. The chain links TRBV18 to TRBJ1-5; TRBD1 is a possible D gene (6 bases). This CDR3 is CASSPGQIKAYNQPQHF. Here the CDR3 DNA reads TGTGCCAGCTCCCCCGGACAGATTAAAGCGTACAATCAGCCCCAGCATTTT.